This T cell receptor beta chain comes out of a study of T cells in Graves' hyperthyroidism and ophthalmopathy. TCR beta CDR3 region amplification was performed from RNA transcripts. The primer set for the first-round RT-PCR of the TCR CDR3 was HTBI. TCRdb re-derived calls from the multiplex PCR reads in MiXCR, one entry per CDR3 protein. This table holds about 350,000 distinct CDR3 sequences, about 15% found once. This clonotype was seen more than once but under ten times. Germline lookup yields CDR1 ENHRY and CDR2 SYGVKD. Trimming took 7 bases from V and 2 from J; bases not matched to a gene: 23. CDR3 length: 19 amino acids.

This clonotype originated in a woman in her twenties or thirties with Graves' hyperthyroidism. The sample comprised blood. The chain joins TRBV10-3 to TRBJ2-7; the match to TRBD1 covers 7 bases. DNA of the CDR3: TGTGCCATCATCCATCCCCCCAAGACAGACAGGGAATACACCTACGAGCAGTACTTC. It encodes CAIIHPPKTDREYTYEQYF.